A single sample gave rise to the 31 T cell receptor beta chains below, sequenced in a study of patients and donors after allogeneic stem cell transplantation. TCRdb independently ran MiXCR on the RT-PCR reads; one entry per CDR3 protein. Among over 350,000 distinct CDR3 sequences listed, under 20% were seen once. Sequencing was carried out using blood, either unsorted or a sorted T cell fraction (not recorded which). These receptor sequences come from a human donor who was either an allogeneic HSCT recipient or a stem cell or donor lymphocyte infusion donor (not recorded which). It is not recorded whose cells these are; they may come from a transplant donor.

This clonotype was observed a handful of times. This sequence joins TRBV19 and TRBJ2-5, with TRBD2 identical over 14 bases. The germline gives CDR1 LNHDA, CDR2 SQIVND (reference sequence). V shed 4 bases, J shed 5 bases, and the junction held 6 bases outside the gene matches. The CDR3 sequence is 16 residues long. CDR3 in amino acids: CASSTGLAGASETQYF. The CDR3 DNA reads as TGTGCCAGTAGTACGGGACTAGCGGGAGCCTCGGAGACCCAGTACTTC.

This clonotype came up once. J is TRBJ2-3 and V is TRBV10-3; 11 bases align to TRBD2. The CDR3 contains 15 residues. The junction had 0 bases not matched to a gene; V was cut back by 3 bases and J by 1 base. The germline CDR1 and CDR2 sequences are ENHRY and SYGVKD. The CDR3 loop is CAISELAGGTDTQYF. The CDR3, as DNA: TGTGCCATCAGTGAACTAGCGGGGGGCACAGATACGCAGTATTTT.

The rearrangement links TRBV24-1 to TRBJ2-1; D is unresolved. Trimming pared 4 bases from V and 10 bases from J, leaving 13 bases between. Germline V gene lookup returns CDR1 KGHDR and CDR2 SFDVKD. The CDR3 extends over 13 amino acids. CDR3 DNA: TGTGCCACCAGTGAGGGGTTGAGACCCGAGCAGTTCTTC. Its protein is CATSEGLRPEQFF.

In its sample, this clonotype was seen once. The chain is built from TRBV20-1 and TRBJ2-2; TRBD2 matches 11 bases. CDR1 and CDR2 (germline): DFQATT, SNEGSKA (reference sequence). The CDR3 is made up of 16 amino acids. V lost 1 base, J lost 2 bases, and 3 bases stayed unmatched. The CDR3 reads CSARGLAGRNTGELFF. The CDR3 DNA reads TGCAGTGCTAGAGGACTAGCGGGACGTAACACCGGGGAGCTGTTTTTT.

This clonotype has just a few counts. The chain recombines TRBV20-1 with TRBJ1-4, with D unresolved. Germline CDR1 and CDR2: DFQATT and SNEGSKA (reference sequence). This CDR3 spans 11 amino acids. With 8 bases removed from V and 8 bases from J, the gap between germline ends came to 12 bases. The CDR3 here is CSIGREEKLFF. In DNA, the CDR3 is TGCAGTATCGGCCGGGAGGAAAAACTGTTTTTT.

This clonotype was observed at least ten times. The J gene is TRBJ1-2, the V gene TRBV28; D might be TRBD1 (6 bases). The CDR3 consists of 13 residues. Germline V gives CDR1 MDHEN, CDR2 SYDVKM. V dropped 4 bases and J dropped 4 bases, with 10 bases sitting between them. Here the CDR3 reads CASSSGQTYGYTF. CDR3 in DNA: TGTGCCAGCAGTTCTGGACAGACCTATGGCTACACCTTC.

The chain carries TRBV20-1 and TRBJ2-1; 12 bases fit TRBD2. The V segment lost 2 bases and the J segment 2 bases; nucleotides outside the gene matches: 4. The CDR3 runs 16 residues. The germline CDR1 and CDR2 sequences are DFQATT and SNEGSKA (reference sequence). CDR3 protein: CSARPGLAGTYNEQFF. DNA for the CDR3: TGCAGTGCTAGACCAGGACTAGCGGGGACCTACAATGAGCAGTTCTTC.

This clonotype appeared a few times. The J gene is TRBJ2-7, the V gene TRBV7-6; D possibly corresponds to TRBD1 (7 bases). The germline V gene has CDR1 SGHVS and CDR2 FNYEAQ. V lost 5 bases to trimming and J lost 3 bases, with 11 bases between them. The CDR3 covers 13 residues. DNA of the CDR3: TGTGCCAGCAGCCGCGGGACAGTCTACGAGCAGTACTTC. This codes for CASSRGTVYEQYF.

This clonotype was seen more than once but under ten times. The chain has TRBV20-1 and TRBJ2-3; TRBD2 matches at 8 bases. The CDR3 has 11 residues. J was trimmed by 6 bases and V by 5 bases; bases with no gene match: 1. Germline lookup yields CDR1 DFQATT and CDR2 SNEGSKA (reference sequence). CDR3 sequence reads: CSAGGGDTQYF. Here the CDR3 DNA reads TGCAGTGCTGGCGGGGGGGATACGCAGTATTTT.

In its sample, this clonotype was seen a few times. The chain recombines TRBV20-1 with TRBJ1-3; D unclear. The CDR3 loop spans 14 amino acids. Trimming left V 0 bases short and J 3 bases short, with 9 bases between. Germline V gives CDR1 DFQATT, CDR2 SNEGSKA (reference sequence). CDR3 in DNA: TGCAGTGCTAGAGATGTACGGGGTGGAAACACCATATATTTT. Amino acids: CSARDVRGGNTIYF.

This clonotype occurred a few times. V gene TRBV7-2 combines with J gene TRBJ2-1, with TRBD2 matching over 12 bases. The V segment lost 5 bases and the J segment 5 bases; nucleotides outside the gene matches: 7. The CDR3 has 16 amino acids. From germline, CDR1 is SGHTA and CDR2 FQGNSA. CDR3 sequence (DNA): TGTGCCAGCAGCAAGACTAGCGGGGGTTCCAACAATGAGCAGTTCTTC. Amino acids: CASSKTSGGSNNEQFF.

The chain couples TRBV4-1 to TRBJ2-7, with a possible D match to TRBD1 (6 bases). The ends were cut back, 5 bases at V and 4 bases at J, with 18 bases in the middle. CDR3 length equals 15 residues. The germline V gene has CDR1 MGHRA and CDR2 YSYEKL. The DNA of the CDR3 is TGCGCCAGCAGCGTCGGAGATCAGGGGATATACGAGCAGTACTTC. This codes for CASSVGDQGIYEQYF.

CDR3 amino acids: CASSWGPLQDTEAFF. The DNA for the CDR3 is TGTGCCAGCAGCTGGGGGCCGCTTCAGGACACTGAAGCTTTCTTT. V is TRBV9 and J is TRBJ1-1; a possible D gene is TRBD1 (6 bases). Between the trimmed V and J ends, which lost 4 bases and 3 bases, there was a span of 16 bases. Germline loops: CDR1 SGDLS, CDR2 YYNGEE. The length of the CDR3 is 15 residues.

This chain joins TRBV6-1 and TRBJ2-2, with 9 bases lining up with TRBD1. V dropped 6 bases and J dropped 7; count of bases not matched to a gene: 6. Per the germline V gene, CDR1 is MNHNS and CDR2 is SASEGT. The CDR3 has 14 residues. The CDR3 spells CASSRQGGIGELFF. In nucleotides, the CDR3 is TGTGCCAGCAGCAGACAGGGGGGAATCGGGGAGCTGTTTTTT.

Many counts were recorded for this clonotype. The chain carries TRBV11-3 and TRBJ1-2, with TRBD1 matching 7 bases. Germline trimming cut 3 bases from V and 6 bases from J; bases unmatched to any gene: 10. This CDR3 spans 15 amino acids. From germline, CDR1 is SGHNT and CDR2 YENEEA. Here the CDR3 reads CASSLGPGQQHGYTF. The CDR3 DNA reads as TGTGCCAGCAGCTTGGGTCCGGGACAGCAGCATGGCTACACCTTC.

This chain uses TRBV9 with TRBJ2-1; 7 bases map to TRBD2. CDR1 is SGDLS and CDR2 is YYNGEE in the germline V gene. V was clipped by 3 bases and J by 2 bases; unmatched bases: 8. The CDR3 loop spans 16 amino acids. CDR3 sequence: CASSGSGAPPYNEQFF. CDR3 coding DNA: TGTGCCAGCAGCGGGAGCGGGGCACCCCCCTACAATGAGCAGTTCTTC.

V is TRBV5-4 and J is TRBJ1-5, with D possibly TRBD1 on 6 matching bases. Trimming cost V 4 bases and J 5 bases, with 16 bases left between them. The germline CDR1 and CDR2 sequences are SGHNT and YYREEE (reference sequence). The CDR3 has 15 amino acids. The CDR3: CASSQGTGQDQPQHF. The DNA of the CDR3 is TGTGCCAGCAGCCAAGGTACAGGGCAGGATCAGCCCCAGCATTTT.

This chain uses TRBV5-1 with TRBJ1-2; possibly TRBD1 for D (5 bases). This CDR3 contains 15 residues. Trimming removed 4 bases at V and 8 bases at J, with 21 bases between. Germline V CDR1 and CDR2: SGHRS, YFSETQ. CDR3 DNA sequence: TGCGCCAGCAGCCCTCGTGGGCGGGGGATGGAAGGCTACACCTTC. Residues: CASSPRGRGMEGYTF.

This clonotype turned up a few times. This chain uses TRBV7-9 with TRBJ2-1; possibly TRBD2 for D (6 bases). The V gene's germline CDR1 is SEHNR and CDR2 FQNEAQ (reference sequence). The V end was cut by 4 bases, the J end by 0 bases, with 16 bases between. This CDR3 is built from 17 residues. Here the CDR3 DNA reads TGTGCCAGCAGCTCGAAATCTAGCGCTCCCTCCTACAATGAGCAGTTCTTC. Encoded protein: CASSSKSSAPSYNEQFF.

V gene TRBV6-4 combines with J gene TRBJ2-3; 9 bases are shared with TRBD2. Germline CDR1 is MRHNA and CDR2 is SNTAGT. There are 16 residues in the CDR3. J lost 7 bases, V lost 0 bases, and 8 bases had no gene match. The CDR3 coding sequence is TGTGCCAGCAGTGACTCCCGGCGGGGGGGCGGAAATACGCAGTATTTT. Translated: CASSDSRRGGGNTQYF.

V and J are TRBV10-2 and TRBJ1-1; D call uncertain. This CDR3 is built from 13 residues. CDR1 is WSHSY, CDR2 SAAADI, per germline. Trimming pared 3 bases from V and 5 bases from J, leaving 10 bases between. As DNA, the CDR3 is TGCGCCAGCAGTGAAGTAGGCCGGACTGAAGCTTTCTTT. Translated, it gives CASSEVGRTEAFF.

This clonotype came up a few times. This CDR3 reads CATRRPSGAYNEQFF. The CDR3 region has the DNA TGTGCCACTCGACGGCCTAGCGGAGCTTACAATGAGCAGTTCTTC. This chain joins TRBV19 and TRBJ2-1, with 7 bases fitting TRBD2. Germline V gene lookup returns CDR1 LNHDA and CDR2 SQIVND (reference sequence). V was pared by 10 bases and J by 4 bases, with 13 bases of the junction left unmatched. The length of the CDR3 is 15 residues.

This clonotype was detected only a few times. This chain uses TRBV12-3 or TRBV12-4 with TRBJ2-4; D unresolved. Trimming stripped 3 bases from V and 1 base from J, with 10 bases between. CDR3 length equals 15 residues. The CDR3 loop reads CASSLRTLAKNIQYF. The CDR3 region has the DNA TGTGCCAGCAGTTTGCGTACTTTGGCCAAAAACATTCAGTACTTC.

The chain's CDR3 is CASSPADLSSYEQYF. The CDR3 DNA reads as TGTGCCAGCTCACCAGCGGATTTAAGCTCCTACGAGCAGTACTTC. This chain joins TRBV18 and TRBJ2-7; D gene uncertain. Germline V gene data show CDR1 as KGHSH and CDR2 as LQKENI. With 2 bases removed from V and 0 bases from J, the gap between germline ends came to 11 bases. The CDR3 spans 15 residues.

This clonotype has a handful of counts. The chain links TRBV6-5 to TRBJ1-2; TRBD1 matches 7 bases. J was trimmed by 4 bases and V by 0 bases; bases with no gene match: 2. CDR1 and CDR2 (germline): MNHEY, SVGAGI. This CDR3 has 14 amino acids. In DNA form, the CDR3 reads TGTGCCAGCAGTTACTCGTCAGGGGGCTATGGCTACACCTTC. It yields the protein CASSYSSGGYGYTF.

This clonotype was counted many times. This chain links TRBV29-1 with TRBJ2-1; D gene uncertain. The CDR3 is made up of 11 amino acids. Germline-derived CDR1 and CDR2 are SQVTM and ANQGSEA. V gave up 6 bases and J gave up 5 bases, with 8 bases separating them. The CDR3 DNA follows: TGCAGCGTAGGCGTACACAATGAGCAGTTCTTC. Amino acids: CSVGVHNEQFF.

This clonotype occurred once. The chain is built from TRBV12-3 or TRBV12-4 and TRBJ1-2, with a weak D call TRBD1 (6 bases). The length of the CDR3 is 15 residues. Trimming took 4 bases from V and 4 from J, leaving 16 bases between them. The CDR3 nucleotides read TGTGCCAGCAGTTATTTTGGGGGGCTCGGCTATGGCTACACCTTC. Protein: CASSYFGGLGYGYTF.

The CDR3 reads CASSLGVQSNQPQHF. In DNA form, the CDR3 reads TGTGCCAGCAGCTTAGGGGTGCAGAGCAATCAGCCCCAGCATTTT. The chain recombines TRBV7-2 with TRBJ1-5; no clear D. V lost 1 base to trimming and J lost 1 base, with 8 bases between them. The germline V gene encodes CDR1 SGHTA and CDR2 FQGNSA. The CDR3 extends over 15 amino acids.

The table lists this clonotype with a few counts. The J gene is TRBJ1-1, the V gene TRBV6-2 or TRBV6-3, with D tentatively TRBD1 (6 bases). Germline V gene lookup returns CDR1 MNHEY and CDR2 SVGEGT. V lost 5 bases to trimming and J lost 1 base, with 23 bases between them. CDR3 length: 18 residues. The CDR3 DNA follows: TGTGCCAGCAGTCTTTATGTTCTCCGGGACAAGGAGAACACTGAAGCTTTCTTT. Translation: CASSLYVLRDKENTEAFF.

At least ten counts were recorded for this clonotype. This sequence joins TRBV7-2 and TRBJ1-6; D remains ambiguous. The CDR3 runs 12 residues. CDR1 SGHTA and CDR2 FQGNSA come from the germline V gene. V lost 3 bases and J lost 10, with 7 bases in between. As DNA, the CDR3 is TGTGCCAGCAGCTTTTGGTGGTCACCCCTCCACTTT. This translates into CASSFWWSPLHF.

This clonotype was seen repeatedly, ten times or more. The chain carries TRBV5-1 and TRBJ2-1; tentatively, D is TRBD1 (5 bases). The CDR3 contains 13 residues. The germline V gene encodes CDR1 SGHRS and CDR2 YFSETQ. Trimming stripped 7 bases from V and 4 bases from J, with 12 bases between. The CDR3: CASGSDRYNEQFF. In DNA, the CDR3 is TGCGCCAGCGGGTCCGACAGATACAATGAGCAGTTCTTC.